The rows below give T cell receptor beta chains drawn from one sample of a study of T cell repertoires in cytomegalovirus infection. TCRdb re-called the reads with MiXCR, one entry per CDR3 protein. In the table there are approximately 190,000 distinct CDR3 sequences, 28% of which are singletons. Specimen: PBMCs. Receptors originate from a human donor in good health (CMV status not recorded). Some clones in this sample may be carry-over from other donors' samples. The CDR3 runs from the conserved cysteine through the conserved F or W. D genes are given only for firm matches. Rows give clone size only sometimes, using once, few, many, or a class for an expanded clone.

d_call: TRBD1; clone_size: few; j_call: TRBJ2-3; cdr3_length: 15; v_call: TRBV9; cdr3_aa: CASSTRTGGTDTQYF; cdr3_nt: TGTGCCAGCAGCACCAGGACAGGGGGCACAGATACGCAGTATTTT
d_call: .; clone_size: few; j_call: TRBJ1-2; cdr3_length: 13; v_call: TRBV12-3/TRBV12-4; cdr3_aa: CASSGTVVRGYTF; cdr3_nt: TGTGCCAGCAGTGGGACGGTCGTACGGGGCTACACCTTC
d_call: TRBD1; clone_size: .; j_call: TRBJ1-2; cdr3_length: 16; v_call: TRBV11-2; cdr3_aa: CASSSTSPTGVYGYTF; cdr3_nt: TGTGCCAGCAGCTCCACCTCCCCGACAGGGGTTTATGGCTACACCTTC
d_call: .; clone_size: few; j_call: TRBJ1-1; cdr3_length: 15; v_call: TRBV14; cdr3_aa: CASRDRGPMNTEAFF; cdr3_nt: TGTGCCAGCAGGGACCGTGGGCCCATGAACACTGAAGCTTTCTTT
d_call: TRBD1; clone_size: many; j_call: TRBJ1-2; cdr3_length: 15; v_call: TRBV7-2; cdr3_aa: CASSWDREADYGYTF; cdr3_nt: TGTGCCAGCAGCTGGGACAGGGAAGCTGATTATGGCTACACCTTC
d_call: TRBD2; clone_size: once; j_call: TRBJ2-1; cdr3_length: 15; v_call: TRBV11-2; cdr3_aa: CASSARGGLHNEQFF; cdr3_nt: TGTGCCAGCAGCGCGCGGGGGGGCCTCCACAATGAGCAGTTCTTC
d_call: .; clone_size: .; j_call: TRBJ2-2; cdr3_length: 13; v_call: TRBV3-1; cdr3_aa: CASSTLGAGELFF; cdr3_nt: TGTGCCAGCAGCACGTTGGGGGCCGGGGAGCTGTTTTTT
d_call: .; clone_size: many; j_call: TRBJ1-1; cdr3_length: 12; v_call: TRBV7-2; cdr3_aa: CASSRVNTEAFF; cdr3_nt: TGTGCCAGCAGCCGAGTGAACACTGAAGCTTTCTTT
d_call: .; clone_size: few; j_call: TRBJ2-7; cdr3_length: 13; v_call: TRBV12-3/TRBV12-4; cdr3_aa: CASKSGTGYEQYF; cdr3_nt: TGTGCCAGCAAATCTGGGACTGGTTACGAGCAGTACTTC
d_call: .; clone_size: .; j_call: TRBJ2-6; cdr3_length: 17; v_call: TRBV5-1; cdr3_aa: CASSLEGGATGANVLTF; cdr3_nt: TGCGCCAGCAGCTTGGAGGGGGGCGCAACTGGGGCCAACGTCCTGACTTTC
d_call: TRBD1; clone_size: .; j_call: TRBJ1-2; cdr3_length: 13; v_call: TRBV6-6; cdr3_aa: CASSSPTGGGYTF; cdr3_nt: TGTGCCAGCAGTTCCCCCACAGGGGGAGGCTACACCTTC
d_call: .; clone_size: .; j_call: TRBJ1-2; cdr3_length: 12; v_call: TRBV29-1; cdr3_aa: CSVEETVAGYTF; cdr3_nt: TGCAGCGTTGAGGAAACGGTCGCTGGCTACACCTTC
d_call: .; clone_size: .; j_call: TRBJ2-3; cdr3_length: 13; v_call: TRBV29-1; cdr3_aa: CSVRPSNTDTQYF; cdr3_nt: TGCAGCGTTCGACCGTCTAACACAGATACGCAGTATTTT
d_call: .; clone_size: .; j_call: TRBJ2-2; cdr3_length: 18; v_call: TRBV7-2; cdr3_aa: CASSLEGAGTWNTGELFF; cdr3_nt: TGTGCCAGCAGCTTAGAGGGGGCGGGGACTTGGAACACCGGGGAGCTGTTTTTT
d_call: .; clone_size: few; j_call: TRBJ2-5; cdr3_length: 13; v_call: TRBV7-2; cdr3_aa: CASSLDPPETQYF; cdr3_nt: TGTGCCAGCAGCTTAGACCCGCCGGAGACCCAGTACTTC
d_call: .; clone_size: .; j_call: TRBJ1-1; cdr3_length: 13; v_call: TRBV29-1; cdr3_aa: CSVVGGLDTEAFF; cdr3_nt: TGCAGCGTGGTGGGGGGTTTGGACACTGAAGCTTTCTTT
d_call: TRBD1; clone_size: .; j_call: TRBJ1-4; cdr3_length: 15; v_call: TRBV7-6; cdr3_aa: CASSIGQGGNEKLFF; cdr3_nt: TGTGCCAGCAGCATTGGACAGGGGGGGAATGAAAAACTGTTTTTT
d_call: .; clone_size: .; j_call: TRBJ2-5; cdr3_length: 14; v_call: TRBV14; cdr3_aa: CASSQSRRGETQYF; cdr3_nt: TGTGCCAGCAGCCAGTCCCGCCGCGGAGAGACCCAGTACTTC
d_call: .; clone_size: many; j_call: TRBJ2-7; cdr3_length: 14; v_call: TRBV7-6; cdr3_aa: CASSPRRGQNEQYF; cdr3_nt: TGTGCCAGCAGCCCCCGACGTGGCCAAAACGAGCAGTACTTC
d_call: .; clone_size: .; j_call: TRBJ1-2; cdr3_length: 14; v_call: TRBV6-5; cdr3_aa: CASSSPFMNYGYTF; cdr3_nt: TGTGCCAGCAGTAGCCCCTTTATGAACTATGGCTACACCTTC
d_call: TRBD2; clone_size: .; j_call: TRBJ2-1; cdr3_length: 16; v_call: TRBV6-1; cdr3_aa: CASSPYGGGAKDEQFF; cdr3_nt: TGTGCCAGCAGCCCCTATGGCGGGGGGGCCAAGGATGAGCAGTTCTTC
d_call: .; clone_size: .; j_call: TRBJ1-2; cdr3_length: 15; v_call: TRBV4-1; cdr3_aa: CASSPPGQKNYGYTF; cdr3_nt: TGCGCCAGCAGCCCCCCCGGGCAAAAGAACTATGGCTACACCTTC
d_call: .; clone_size: many; j_call: TRBJ1-1; cdr3_length: 15; v_call: TRBV7-2; cdr3_aa: CASSLAGVGGTEAFF; cdr3_nt: TGTGCCAGCAGCTTAGCGGGGGTTGGGGGGACTGAAGCTTTCTTT
d_call: TRBD1; clone_size: .; j_call: TRBJ2-7; cdr3_length: 13; v_call: TRBV10-3; cdr3_aa: CAIGDRGAYEQYF; cdr3_nt: TGTGCCATCGGAGACAGGGGGGCCTACGAGCAGTACTTC
d_call: .; clone_size: .; j_call: TRBJ2-4; cdr3_length: 12; v_call: TRBV6-6; cdr3_aa: CASSSQGNIQYF; cdr3_nt: TGTGCCAGCAGTTCTCAGGGAAACATTCAGTACTTC
d_call: .; clone_size: few; j_call: TRBJ2-7; cdr3_length: 16; v_call: TRBV6-2/TRBV6-3; cdr3_aa: CASSYLIGSSSYEQYF; cdr3_nt: TGTGCCAGCAGTTACCTTATCGGCAGCAGCTCCTACGAGCAGTACTTC
d_call: .; clone_size: .; j_call: TRBJ1-2; cdr3_length: 13; v_call: TRBV25-1; cdr3_aa: CASSVGRGDGYTF; cdr3_nt: TGTGCCAGCAGTGTGGGTCGGGGAGATGGCTACACCTTC
d_call: .; clone_size: many; j_call: TRBJ2-1; cdr3_length: 13; v_call: TRBV7-6; cdr3_aa: CASSLESYNEQFF; cdr3_nt: TGTGCCAGCAGCTTAGAATCCTACAATGAGCAGTTCTTC
d_call: TRBD2; clone_size: .; j_call: TRBJ2-3; cdr3_length: 16; v_call: TRBV25-1; cdr3_aa: CASSEGLAGVEDTQYF; cdr3_nt: TGTGCCAGCAGTGAGGGACTAGCGGGGGTGGAAGATACGCAGTATTTT
d_call: .; clone_size: few; j_call: TRBJ2-1; cdr3_length: 13; v_call: TRBV12-3/TRBV12-4; cdr3_aa: CASSEEAWNEQFF; cdr3_nt: TGTGCCAGCAGTGAAGAGGCTTGGAATGAGCAGTTCTTC
d_call: TRBD1; clone_size: few; j_call: TRBJ1-6; cdr3_length: 17; v_call: TRBV7-9; cdr3_aa: CASSLGTGTGGHSPLHF; cdr3_nt: TGTGCCAGCAGCTTAGGAACCGGGACAGGCGGGCATTCACCCCTCCACTTT
d_call: .; clone_size: .; j_call: TRBJ2-1; cdr3_length: 18; v_call: TRBV6-2/TRBV6-3; cdr3_aa: CASSYSSTGTLSYNEQFF; cdr3_nt: TGTGCCAGCAGTTACTCGAGTACTGGGACCCTATCCTACAATGAGCAGTTCTTC
d_call: .; clone_size: few; j_call: TRBJ1-5; cdr3_length: 15; v_call: TRBV6-1; cdr3_aa: CASSEAREGNQPQHF; cdr3_nt: TGTGCCAGCAGTGAAGCCAGGGAAGGCAATCAGCCCCAGCATTTT
d_call: .; clone_size: many; j_call: TRBJ1-1; cdr3_length: 15; v_call: TRBV7-8; cdr3_aa: CASSLDRGVPREAFF; cdr3_nt: TGTGCCAGCAGCTTAGATAGAGGAGTCCCAAGGGAAGCTTTCTTT
d_call: .; clone_size: few; j_call: TRBJ2-7; cdr3_length: 11; v_call: TRBV7-9; cdr3_aa: CASSLESEQYF; cdr3_nt: TGTGCCAGCAGCCTGGAGTCCGAGCAGTACTTC
d_call: .; clone_size: .; j_call: TRBJ2-4; cdr3_length: 15; v_call: TRBV2; cdr3_aa: CASLQGLLAKNIQYF; cdr3_nt: TGTGCCTCCCTACAGGGTCTTCTAGCCAAAAACATTCAGTACTTC
d_call: TRBD1; clone_size: .; j_call: TRBJ1-1; cdr3_length: 16; v_call: TRBV19; cdr3_aa: CASSSHSGGMNTEAFF; cdr3_nt: TGTGCCAGTAGTTCCCATTCAGGGGGCATGAACACTGAAGCTTTCTTT
d_call: TRBD1; clone_size: few; j_call: TRBJ2-5; cdr3_length: 17; v_call: TRBV12-3/TRBV12-4; cdr3_aa: CASSLLGTGDRVETQYF; cdr3_nt: TGTGCCAGCAGTTTATTGGGGACAGGGGATCGGGTCGAGACCCAGTACTTC